This T cell receptor beta chain was sequenced during a study of cytomegalovirus exposure and HLA in healthy donors. Study findings and constraints: Reports indicate that TCR beta sequences accurately predicted the HLA-A and HLA-B alleles of most subjects.

PCR primers comprised 60 Vbeta and 13 Jbeta primers. Libraries were prepared by immunoSEQ multiplex PCR; TCRdb keeps only in-frame clonotypes and omits some of them. Of tens of thousands of clones listed, 70% to 85% are singletons. This clone was counted between two and nine times. Its antigen remains unknown. CDR3 length: 13 residues. Trimming pared 3 bases from V and 2 bases from J, leaving 10 bases between. From germline, CDR1 is GTSNPN and CDR2 SVGIG (reference sequence). This TCR came from a man younger than 35 in good health and CMV-seronegative. The sequenced material came from PBMCs. J is TRBJ1-1 and V is TRBV30; no clear D gene. The CDR3 reads CAWRRSGNTEAFF. CDR3 nucleotide sequence: TGTGCCTGGAGACGCTCGGGTAACACTGAAGCTTTCTTT. The whole variable domain, filled in from reference TRBV30 and TRBJ1-1, reads SQTIHQWPATLVQPVGSPLSLECTVEGTSNPNLYWYRQAAGRGLQLLFYSVGIGQISSEVPQNLSASRPQDRQFILSSKKLLLSDSGFYLCAWRRSGNTEAFFGQGTRLTVV.